This T cell receptor (beta chain) came from a study of blood T cell repertoires in COVID-19. Overall study context: The study drew acute and convalescent COVID-19 samples from the United States, Italy and Spain. PBMCs, B-cell-depleted T cells, or T cells provided the cDNA or gDNA that made up the material.

Trimming stripped 3 bases from V and 7 bases from J, with 19 bases between. There are 16 residues in the CDR3. Germline loops: CDR1 LNHDA, CDR2 SQIVND (reference sequence). As originally analysed: Scientists estimated how many nucleated cells there were by amplifying reference gene primers. Clones were read by immunoSEQ multiplex PCR, and TCRdb kept only the in-frame ones, dropping some. From that table come the V and J calls and clone size; the DNA was used to work out D and trimming. This sample yields some 160,000 clones, of which roughly 90% are seen a single time; approximately 4% belongs to the top ten.

The sequenced material came from peripheral blood. The V call is TRBV19, the J call TRBJ1-3; a weak D match, TRBD1 (6 bases). The TCR sequence derives from a woman aged 70 to 79 with acute or convalescent COVID-19. CDR3 nucleotide sequence: TGTGCCAGTAGTATCGTGACGGGACAAAAAGGGAACACCATATATTTT. This codes for CASSIVTGQKGNTIYF.